Below, 32 T cell receptor beta chains from the same sample are listed, as sequenced in a study of T cells in Graves' hyperthyroidism and ophthalmopathy. Amplification targeted TCR beta CDR3 regions from RNA transcripts. First-round RT-PCR with HTBI primers amplified the TCR CDR3 region. Via MiXCR, TCRdb re-called the multiplex PCR reads, giving one row per CDR3 protein. This sample has some 740,000 distinct CDR3 sequences, with 14% found just once. Sequenced sample: blood. The origin of the receptors is a woman between 18 and 29 years old with Graves' hyperthyroidism.

In its sample, this clonotype was seen a few times. The genes are TRBV20-1 and TRBJ2-4; a weak D match, TRBD2 (6 bases). Trimming shortened V by 7 bases and J by 1 base, and 20 bases separated the two germline ends. Germline assignment: CDR1 DFQATT and CDR2 SNEGSKA (reference sequence). The CDR3 spans 16 residues. The CDR3 bases are TGCAGTGTCAAACGTGGGGGAGGAGGGGCCAAAAACATTCAGTACTTC. Its protein is CSVKRGGGGAKNIQYF.

This clonotype was seen many times. The chain recombines TRBV5-1 with TRBJ1-5; maybe TRBD1 (5 bases). CDR3 length: 15 amino acids. Germline CDR1 reads SGHRS; CDR2 reads YFSETQ. V dropped 1 base and J dropped 5 bases, with 13 bases sitting between them. CDR3 sequence (DNA): TGCGCCAGCAGCTTGATGGTTGGGGCTGATCAGCCCCAGCATTTT. It specifies CASSLMVGADQPQHF.

This clonotype was picked up many times. The rearrangement joins TRBV19 to TRBJ1-5, with 9 positions matching TRBD1. V trimming: 10 bases; J trimming: 5 bases; junction bases outside the gene matches: 12. This CDR3 region has 15 residues. CDR1 is LNHDA, CDR2 SQIVND, per germline (reference sequence). The CDR3 loop reads CATTGGVPSDQPQHF. The CDR3 coding sequence is TGTGCCACTACAGGGGGCGTCCCCTCCGATCAGCCCCAGCATTTT. The full variable domain, its missing parts supplied by reference TRBV19 and TRBJ1-5, is DGGITQSPKYLFRKEGQNVTLSCEQNLNHDAMYWYRQDPGQGLRLIYYSQIVNDFQKGDIAEGYSVSREKKESFPLTVTSAQKNPTAFYLCATTGGVPSDQPQHFGDGTRLSIL.

The CDR3 loop reads CSAAKWTSGTVDYNEQFF. For the CDR3, the DNA is TGCAGTGCCGCCAAGTGGACTAGCGGGACCGTCGACTACAATGAGCAGTTCTTC. The chain has TRBV20-1 and TRBJ2-1, with 12 positions matching TRBD2. CDR3 length: 18 residues. The V gene's germline CDR1 is DFQATT and CDR2 SNEGSKA (reference sequence). V was pared by 6 bases and J by 3 bases, with 15 bases of the junction left unmatched.

This clonotype was seen at least ten times. This sequence joins TRBV20-1 and TRBJ2-1; D is ambiguous. V gave up 4 bases and J gave up 4 bases, with 14 bases separating them. Germline CDR1 reads DFQATT; CDR2 reads SNEGSKA (reference sequence). The CDR3 has 14 residues. CDR3 sequence: CSANPDDTYNEQFF. The DNA of the CDR3 is TGCAGTGCTAACCCGGACGACACATACAATGAGCAGTTCTTC.

The gene calls are TRBV13 and TRBJ2-7; 7 nucleotides match TRBD2. The germline V gene encodes CDR1 PRHDT and CDR2 FYEKMQ (reference sequence). V was clipped by 0 bases and J by 2 bases; unmatched bases: 10. The CDR3 runs to 17 residues. In nucleotides, the CDR3 is TGTGCCAGCAGCTTAGGGTTAGGGCGGGAGACCCCCTACGAGCAGTACTTC. It yields the protein CASSLGLGRETPYEQYF.

The sample holds many counts of this clonotype. The chain is built from TRBV19 and TRBJ2-7, with D unresolved. The CDR3 runs to 15 residues. The V end was cut by 5 bases, the J end by 0 bases, with 14 bases between. Germline CDR1 is LNHDA and CDR2 is SQIVND (reference sequence). Written as DNA, the CDR3 is TGTGCCAGTAGTGAAACAGTCTGGAGCTCCTACGAGCAGTACTTC. This translates into CASSETVWSSYEQYF.

CDR3 sequence (DNA): TGTGCCAGCAGTCCCCGTTCCCGGGCCAATGAGCAGTTCTTC. As protein: CASSPRSRANEQFF. This chain connects TRBV12-3 or TRBV12-4 to TRBJ2-1, with unresolved D. CDR3 length: 14 amino acids. V lost 5 bases and J lost 6, with 14 bases in between.

The chain links TRBV4-3 to TRBJ2-1; D is possibly TRBD1 or TRBD2 (6 bases each). CDR1 is LGHNA and CDR2 is YSLEER in the germline V gene. The CDR3 length is 16 residues. Between the trimmed V and J ends, which lost 1 base and 1 base, there was a span of 11 bases. The CDR3 DNA reads TGCGCCAGCAGCCAAGCACAGGGACTTTCCTACAATGAGCAGTTCTTC. Protein: CASSQAQGLSYNEQFF.

The rearrangement uses TRBV24-1 and TRBJ2-3, with D possibly TRBD2 on 6 matching bases. Trimming shortened V by 5 bases and J by 6 bases, and 17 bases separated the two germline ends. The CDR3 is 15 amino acids. From germline, CDR1 is KGHDR and CDR2 SFDVKD. As DNA, the CDR3 is TGTGCCACCAGTGTGGCGGGAAAAACCGTGGATACGCAGTATTTT. Its protein is CATSVAGKTVDTQYF.

This chain joins TRBV3-1 and TRBJ2-5; D might be TRBD1 (5 bases). Trimming removed 4 bases from V and 2 bases from J, with 11 bases in between. CDR3 size: 14 residues. Germline CDR1 LGHDT, CDR2 YNNKEL (reference sequence). The CDR3 DNA is TGTGCCAGCAGCCGCTCAGGGTCGCAAGAGACCCAGTACTTC. The encoded protein is CASSRSGSQETQYF.

Ten or more counts support this clonotype. The V gene is TRBV12-3 or TRBV12-4, the J gene TRBJ2-3; TRBD2 matches 11 bases. V shed 6 bases, J shed 7 bases, and the junction held 15 bases outside the gene matches. This CDR3 is 17 amino acids long. Here the CDR3 reads CASSPTGVAGGLNTQYF. In DNA, the CDR3 is TGTGCCAGCAGCCCTACCGGGGTAGCGGGAGGGCTAAATACGCAGTATTTT.

In this sample, this clonotype turned up many times. The chain uses TRBV24-1 and TRBJ2-3; 10 bases are a match to TRBD1. This CDR3 has 16 amino acids. The germline V gene encodes CDR1 KGHDR and CDR2 SFDVKD. Unmatched junction bases numbered 8, after V lost 4 bases and J lost 5 bases. The DNA of the CDR3 is TGTGCCACCAGTGACCCACGACAGGGGGCAGGAGATACGCAGTATTTT. As protein: CATSDPRQGAGDTQYF.

In this sample, this clonotype turned up many times. The chain has TRBV7-2 and TRBJ2-7; 9 bases align to TRBD1. The CDR3 length is 15 residues. Unmatched junction bases numbered 4, after V lost 1 base and J lost 3 bases. The germline CDR1 and CDR2 sequences are SGHTA and FQGNSA. In DNA, the CDR3 is TGTGCCAGCAGCTTAGTGGGGACAGGGTTCTACGAGCAGTACTTC. This gives the protein CASSLVGTGFYEQYF.

This clonotype has just a few counts. The rearrangement links TRBV6-1 to TRBJ1-2; TRBD1 aligns across 10 bases. Germline loops: CDR1 MNHNS, CDR2 SASEGT. The CDR3 contains 18 residues. The junction had 17 bases not matched to a gene; V was cut back by 6 bases and J by 4 bases. CDR3 sequence: CASRGPGTGAERGYGYTF. The CDR3 DNA follows: TGTGCCAGCAGAGGTCCAGGGACAGGGGCGGAAAGGGGCTATGGCTACACCTTC.

This clonotype was counted at least ten times. The chain carries TRBV20-1 and TRBJ2-1, with a weak D call TRBD1 (8 bases). Germline V gives CDR1 DFQATT, CDR2 SNEGSKA (reference sequence). V lost 6 bases, J lost 6 bases, and 27 bases lay in between. This CDR3 is 17 amino acids long. This chain's CDR3 is CSARDRPGRGVRNEQFF. As DNA, the CDR3 is TGCAGTGCGAGGGACAGGCCCGGACGGGGGGTTCGCAATGAGCAGTTCTTC.

This clonotype has at least ten counts. The CDR3 DNA reads TGTGCCAGCAGCTTAGACCCGATCTACGAGCAGTACTTC. Amino acids: CASSLDPIYEQYF. The rearrangement uses TRBV11-3 and TRBJ2-7; no clear D gene. The CDR3 runs to 13 residues. The V end lost 0 bases, the J end lost 3 bases, and 6 bases lay between the germline ends. CDR1 SGHNT and CDR2 YENEEA come from the germline V gene.

The chain is built from TRBV12-3 or TRBV12-4 and TRBJ2-7; 10 bases align to TRBD2. V trimming: 6 bases; J trimming: 0 bases; junction bases outside the gene matches: 14. The CDR3 loop spans 18 amino acids. CDR3 sequence: CASRPNPGTSDFSYEQYF. The CDR3 DNA sequence: TGTGCCAGCAGACCAAATCCCGGGACTAGCGACTTCTCCTACGAGCAGTACTTC.

The chain couples TRBV14 to TRBJ2-7; D possibly matches TRBD1 or TRBD2 (5 bases each). Trimming cost V 2 bases and J 2 bases, with 13 bases left between them. Per the germline V gene, CDR1 is SGHDN and CDR2 is FVKESK. The CDR3 runs to 15 residues. The CDR3 region is CASSQSGQGTYEQYF. In nucleotides, the CDR3 is TGTGCCAGCAGCCAATCGGGGCAGGGTACCTACGAGCAGTACTTC.

This clonotype was observed at least ten times. The CDR3 region is CASSPPGWSYNEQFF. CDR3 nucleotide sequence: TGTGCCAGCTCACCACCGGGTTGGTCCTACAATGAGCAGTTCTTC. The V and J genes are TRBV18 and TRBJ2-1; D is uncertain. V was trimmed by 0 bases and J by 1 base, leaving 7 bases between them. Looked up from germline, CDR1 is KGHSH and CDR2 is LQKENI. The CDR3 has 15 amino acids.

In its sample, this clonotype was seen a few times. This chain links TRBV7-2 with TRBJ1-4; weak D call: TRBD1 (6 bases). In germline, CDR1 is SGHTA, CDR2 FQGNSA. Trimming removed 5 bases at V and 7 bases at J, with 8 bases between. This CDR3 is 12 amino acids long. The CDR3 DNA follows: TGTGCCAGCAGCGTACAGGGTGAAAAACTGTTTTTT. Amino acids: CASSVQGEKLFF.

The chain joins TRBV4-3 to TRBJ1-1; D uncertain. The V gene's germline CDR1 is LGHNA and CDR2 YSLEER. There are 15 residues in the CDR3. The V gene lost 0 bases and the J gene lost 4 bases, with 12 bases spanning the gap. DNA of the CDR3: TGCGCCAGCAGCCAAGATTTGTGGGGAGGCACTGAAGCTTTCTTT. It specifies CASSQDLWGGTEAFF.

This clonotype appeared many times. The CDR3 loop reads CAWSTSGSSYEQYF. CDR3 nucleotide sequence: TGTGCCTGGAGCACTAGCGGGAGCTCCTACGAGCAGTACTTC. The chain joins TRBV30 to TRBJ2-7; 11 bases fit TRBD2. Germline assignment: CDR1 GTSNPN and CDR2 SVGIG (reference sequence). V lost 3 bases to trimming and J lost 0 bases; unmatched junction nucleotides: 1. This CDR3 has 14 amino acids.

This clonotype turned up a few times. The genes are TRBV30 and TRBJ2-7; the match to TRBD1 covers 7 bases. With V trimmed by 4 bases and J by 4 bases, 13 bases remained unmatched. In germline, CDR1 is GTSNPN, CDR2 SVGIG (reference sequence). The CDR3 runs to 15 residues. CDR3 in DNA: TGTGCCTGGATCTCGCTGCGTCTACAGGGGTACGAGCAGTACTTC. This gives the protein CAWISLRLQGYEQYF.

This clonotype has at least ten counts. The chain couples TRBV30 to TRBJ2-7; D gene unclear. The CDR3 is 14 residues long. Germline CDR1 reads GTSNPN; CDR2 reads SVGIG (reference sequence). V was cut by 7 bases and J by 4 bases, with 20 bases left in between. CDR3 region: CASSHTVTAYEQYF. Here the CDR3 DNA reads TGTGCCTCCTCACACACAGTGACGGCGTACGAGCAGTACTTC.

This clonotype was observed many times. The chain uses TRBV5-1 and TRBJ1-5, with D perhaps matching TRBD1 (6 bases). Trimming pared 4 bases from V and 3 bases from J, leaving 14 bases between. The germline gives CDR1 SGHRS, CDR2 YFSETQ. The CDR3 has 15 residues. CDR3 sequence: CASSPGGDINQPQHF. CDR3 bases: TGCGCCAGCAGCCCTGGCGGGGACATCAATCAGCCCCAGCATTTT.

This chain uses TRBV7-8 with TRBJ2-5; 12 bases agree with TRBD2. The ends lost 3 bases at V and 1 base at J; junction bases unmatched: 6. This CDR3 is built from 17 residues. The germline V gene has CDR1 SGHVS and CDR2 FQNEAQ. CDR3 sequence (DNA): TGTGCCAGCAGCTTCCCCGGACTAGCGGGATTCCAAGAGACCCAGTACTTC. Translating gives CASSFPGLAGFQETQYF.

A few counts support this clonotype. V is TRBV20-1 and J is TRBJ1-5; D is uncertain. CDR3 length: 13 residues. The germline CDR1 and CDR2 sequences are DFQATT and SNEGSKA (reference sequence). Between the trimmed V and J ends, which lost 3 bases and 1 base, there was a span of 7 bases. The CDR3 DNA reads TGCAGTGCTAGTGTCGAAAGCAATCAGCCCCAGCATTTT. It specifies CSASVESNQPQHF.

This clonotype was seen repeatedly, ten times or more. The gene calls are TRBV30 and TRBJ2-5; 8 nucleotides align to TRBD1. There are 15 residues in the CDR3. CDR1 is GTSNPN, CDR2 SVGIG, per germline (reference sequence). V gave up 5 bases and J gave up 7 bases; unmatched junction bases: 15. The CDR3 DNA follows: TGTGCCTGGGAGCTTACAGGGGGTGACCTCGGGACCCAGTACTTC. It translates to CAWELTGGDLGTQYF. Combining the CDR3 with reference TRBV30 and TRBJ2-5 gives the whole variable domain SQTIHQWPATLVQPVGSPLSLECTVEGTSNPNLYWYRQAAGRGLQLLFYSVGIGQISSEVPQNLSASRPQDRQFILSSKKLLLSDSGFYLCAWELTGGDLGTQYFGPGTRLLVL.

The count of this clonotype is one. The chain carries TRBV7-9 and TRBJ2-2; a possible D gene is TRBD1 (6 bases). The CDR3 totals 15 residues. Germline V gene sequence: CDR1 SEHNR, CDR2 FQNEAQ (reference sequence). V was shortened by 5 bases and J by 4 bases, with 14 bases between the two germline ends. CDR3 sequence (DNA): TGTGCCAGCAGCCCGATGACAGGCCCCACCGGGGAGCTGTTTTTT. Protein: CASSPMTGPTGELFF. Full variable domain (missing parts from reference TRBV7-9 and TRBJ2-2): DTGVSQNPRHKITKRGQNVTFRCDPISEHNRLYWYRQTLGQGPEFLTYFQNEAQLEKSRLLSDRFSAERPKGSFSTLEIQRTEQGDSAMYLCASSPMTGPTGELFFGEGSRLTVL.

The V and J genes are TRBV27 and TRBJ2-7; tentatively, D is TRBD2 (5 bases). This CDR3 contains 15 residues. Trimming took off 2 bases at V and 3 bases at J, with 14 bases between the two ends. CDR1 is MNHEY, CDR2 SMNVEV, per germline (reference sequence). The CDR3 region is CASSLGGGFLYEQYF. For the CDR3, the DNA is TGTGCCAGCAGTTTAGGCGGAGGTTTCCTCTACGAGCAGTACTTC.

This clonotype has at least ten counts. The chain uses TRBV18 and TRBJ1-1; D is undetermined. Germline V gene data show CDR1 as KGHSH and CDR2 as LQKENI. The CDR3 runs 15 residues. V lost 3 bases and J 7 bases, leaving 18 bases between the germline ends. The CDR3 sequence is CASSPNPAGVGEAFF. The CDR3 DNA sequence: TGTGCCAGCTCACCCAACCCGGCGGGCGTGGGTGAAGCTTTCTTT.